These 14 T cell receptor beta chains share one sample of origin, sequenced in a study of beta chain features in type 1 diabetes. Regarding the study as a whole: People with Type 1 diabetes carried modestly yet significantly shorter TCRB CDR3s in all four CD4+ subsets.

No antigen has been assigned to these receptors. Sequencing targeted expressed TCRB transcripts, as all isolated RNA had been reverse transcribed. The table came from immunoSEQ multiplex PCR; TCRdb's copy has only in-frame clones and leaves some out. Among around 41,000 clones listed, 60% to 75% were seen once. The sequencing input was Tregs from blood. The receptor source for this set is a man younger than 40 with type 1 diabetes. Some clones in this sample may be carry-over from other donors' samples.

CDR3 region: CASSGRQGMTGELFF. Written as DNA, the CDR3 is TGTGCCAGCAGTGGCCGACAGGGAATGACCGGGGAGCTGTTTTTT. V gene TRBV25-1 combines with J gene TRBJ2-2; the match to TRBD1 covers 7 bases. Germline-derived CDR1 and CDR2 are MGHDK and SYGVNS. V lost 4 bases and J lost 5; bases outside the gene matches: 7. The CDR3 contains 15 residues.

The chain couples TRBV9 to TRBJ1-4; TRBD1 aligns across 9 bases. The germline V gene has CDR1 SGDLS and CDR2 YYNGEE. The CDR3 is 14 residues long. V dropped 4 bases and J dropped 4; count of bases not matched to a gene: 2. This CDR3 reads CASSSDRGNEKLFF. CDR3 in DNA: TGTGCCAGCAGCTCGGACAGGGGTAATGAAAAACTGTTTTTT.

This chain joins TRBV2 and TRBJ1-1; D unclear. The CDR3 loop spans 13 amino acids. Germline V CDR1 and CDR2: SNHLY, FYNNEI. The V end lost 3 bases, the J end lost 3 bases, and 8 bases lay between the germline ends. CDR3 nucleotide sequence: TGTGCCAGCAGTGAGCGCACCGACACTGAAGCTTTCTTT. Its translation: CASSERTDTEAFF. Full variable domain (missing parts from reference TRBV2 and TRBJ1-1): EPEVTQTPSHQVTQMGQEVILRCVPISNHLYFYWYRQILGQKVEFLVSFYNNEISEKSEIFDDQFSVERPDGSNFTLKIRSTKLEDSAMYFCASSERTDTEAFFGQGTRLTVV.

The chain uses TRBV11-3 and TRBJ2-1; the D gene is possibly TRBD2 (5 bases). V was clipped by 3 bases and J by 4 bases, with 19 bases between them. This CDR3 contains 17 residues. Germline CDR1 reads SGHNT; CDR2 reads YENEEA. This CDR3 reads CASSFGEAEIFYNEQFF. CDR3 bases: TGTGCCAGCAGCTTCGGGGAAGCGGAGATCTTTTACAATGAGCAGTTCTTC.

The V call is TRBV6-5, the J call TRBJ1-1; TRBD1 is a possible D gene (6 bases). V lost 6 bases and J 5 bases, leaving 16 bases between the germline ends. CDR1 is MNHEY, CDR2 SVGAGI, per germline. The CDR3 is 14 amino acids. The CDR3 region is CASSWGGLWTEAFF. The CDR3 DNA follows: TGTGCCAGCAGCTGGGGGGGGCTTTGGACTGAAGCTTTCTTT.

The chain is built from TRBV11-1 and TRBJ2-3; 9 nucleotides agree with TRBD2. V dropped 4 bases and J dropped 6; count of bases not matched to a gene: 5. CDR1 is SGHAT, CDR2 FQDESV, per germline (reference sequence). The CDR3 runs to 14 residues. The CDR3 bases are TGTGCCAGCAGCTCTAGCGGGGAGGATGATACGCAGTATTTT. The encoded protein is CASSSSGEDDTQYF.

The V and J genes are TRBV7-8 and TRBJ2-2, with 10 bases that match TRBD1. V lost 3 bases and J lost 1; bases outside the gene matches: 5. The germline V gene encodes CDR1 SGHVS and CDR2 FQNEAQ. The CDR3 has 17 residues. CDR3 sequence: CASSLVTGGKNTGELFF. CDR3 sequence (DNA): TGTGCCAGCAGCTTGGTGACAGGGGGCAAGAACACCGGGGAGCTGTTTTTT.

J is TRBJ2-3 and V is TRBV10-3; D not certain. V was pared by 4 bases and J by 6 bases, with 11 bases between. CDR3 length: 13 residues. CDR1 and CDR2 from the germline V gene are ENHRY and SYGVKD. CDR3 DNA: TGTGCCATCAGTGGTCTCCCCGGGGATACGCAGTATTTT. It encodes CAISGLPGDTQYF.

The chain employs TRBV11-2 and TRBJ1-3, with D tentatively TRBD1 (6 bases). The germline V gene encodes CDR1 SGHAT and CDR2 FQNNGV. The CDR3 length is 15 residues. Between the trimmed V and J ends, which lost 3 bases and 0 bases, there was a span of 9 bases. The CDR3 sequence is CASSFSGDSGNTIYF. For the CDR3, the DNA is TGTGCCAGCAGCTTCTCAGGGGACTCTGGAAACACCATATATTTT.

DNA of the CDR3: TGTGCCACCAGCATTAGACAGGGAAATCAGCCCCAGCATTTT. Its protein is CATSIRQGNQPQHF. The chain employs TRBV15 and TRBJ1-5; 7 nucleotides align to TRBD1. With 4 bases clipped from V and 4 bases from J, the junction kept 4 bases outside the gene matches. This CDR3 contains 14 residues. Germline CDR1 and CDR2: LNHNV and YYDKDF (reference sequence).

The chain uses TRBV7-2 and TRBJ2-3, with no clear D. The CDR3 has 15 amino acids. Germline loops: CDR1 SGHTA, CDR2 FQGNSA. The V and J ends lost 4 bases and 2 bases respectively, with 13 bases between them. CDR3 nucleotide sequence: TGTGCCAGCAGCTCCCCACTTTCCTTCACAGATACGCAGTATTTT. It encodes CASSSPLSFTDTQYF. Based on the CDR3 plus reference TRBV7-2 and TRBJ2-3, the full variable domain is GAGVSQSPSNKVTEKGKDVELRCDPISGHTALYWYRQSLGQGLEFLIYFQGNSAPDKSGLPSDRFSAERTGGSVSTLTIQRTQQEDSAVYLCASSSPLSFTDTQYFGPGTRLTVL.

The CDR3, as DNA: TGTGCCAGTGCCTGGGACAGCATGAACACTGAAGCTTTCTTT. Translation gives CASAWDSMNTEAFF. The rearrangement uses TRBV6-6 and TRBJ1-1, with TRBD1 matching over 7 bases. CDR3 length: 14 residues. V lost 9 bases to trimming and J lost 0 bases; unmatched junction nucleotides: 7. Germline V CDR1 and CDR2: MNHNY, SVGAGI (reference sequence).

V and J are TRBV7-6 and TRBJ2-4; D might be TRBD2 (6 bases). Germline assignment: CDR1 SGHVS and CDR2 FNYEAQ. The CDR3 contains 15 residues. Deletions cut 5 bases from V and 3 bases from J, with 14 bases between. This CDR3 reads CASSAGTAGKNIQYF. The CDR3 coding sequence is TGTGCCAGCAGCGCCGGGACTGCGGGCAAAAACATTCAGTACTTC.

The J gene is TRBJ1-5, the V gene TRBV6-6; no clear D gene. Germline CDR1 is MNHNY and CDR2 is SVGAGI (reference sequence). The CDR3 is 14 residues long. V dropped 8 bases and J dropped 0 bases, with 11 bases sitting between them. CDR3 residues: CASDNGYSNQPQHF. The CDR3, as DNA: TGTGCCAGCGACAATGGGTATAGCAATCAGCCCCAGCATTTT.